The T cell receptor beta chain described here comes from a study of persistence of HIV-infected CD4 T cells. This clone was counted once. Its antigen is unidentified. The libraries were made with immunoSEQ version 4 in survey mode. Repertoires were generated with immunoSEQ multiplex PCR, while TCRdb's copy carries only in-frame clones and drops some. The sample has some 30,000 clones, about four fifths seen once. Regarding the study as a whole: Bulk TCR data could not be restricted to HIV-1-infected CMV-responding cells.

This CDR3 has 12 residues. From germline, CDR1 is MDHEN and CDR2 SYDVKM. V was shortened by 4 bases and J by 9 bases, with 12 bases between the two germline ends. Lysates of CMV-infected fibroblasts at 10 ug/mL stimulated these cells. Sorted nonresponding memory CD4+ T cells were CD40L-negative, CD69-negative, CD45RO-high. A roughly 17-hour stimulation of CD8-depleted PBMCs used anti-CD28/CD49d costimulation, CD40-blocking antibody and enfuvirtide. The chain is built from TRBV28 and TRBJ1-2; possible D gene TRBD1, 5 bases. The sample here was CD4+ T cells sorted from PBMCs after roughly 18-hour stimulation, taken from a patient who received antiretroviral therapy. The source is an adult woman with HIV who was CMV-seropositive. CDR3: CASSSSGPSYTF. As DNA, the CDR3 is TGTGCCAGCAGTTCGTCAGGGCCAAGCTACACCTTC.